One sample yielded the 19 T cell receptor beta chains listed below, sequenced in a study of blood T cell repertoires in COVID-19. The data were produced by immunoSEQ multiplex PCR, yet TCRdb's version contains in-frame clones alone and is incomplete. The table has about 280,000 clones, around 80% seen once. Sequencing input: PBMCs or T cells enriched from blood (not recorded which). These receptors were obtained from a man aged 40-50 years who had been exposed to COVID-19.

This clone was seen more than once but under ten times. This chain links TRBV9 with TRBJ2-3; D gene ambiguous. Germline CDR1 and CDR2: SGDLS and YYNGEE. This CDR3 has 12 residues. Trimming removed 4 bases from V and 5 bases from J, with 8 bases in between. The CDR3 DNA sequence: TGTGCCAGCAGCTTAGTCCAAGATACGCAGTATTTT. Its translation is CASSLVQDTQYF.

The CDR3 sequence is CASSVPGRRRGSPLHF. The CDR3 nucleotides are TGTGCCAGCAGCGTTCCCGGAAGGAGGAGGGGTTCACCCCTCCACTTT. The chain joins TRBV5-6 to TRBJ1-6, with D perhaps matching TRBD1 (5 bases). The germline V gene has CDR1 SGHDT and CDR2 YYEEEE. This CDR3 spans 16 amino acids. V lost 4 bases, J lost 9 bases, and 20 bases lay in between.

The V call is TRBV29-1, the J call TRBJ2-7; D may be TRBD1 (5 bases). The CDR3 has 12 amino acids. The germline V gene has CDR1 SQVTM and CDR2 ANQGSEA. Trimming took off 6 bases at V and 5 bases at J, with 14 bases between the two ends. CDR3 loop: CSVEPQGHEQYF. The DNA of the CDR3 is TGCAGCGTCGAGCCTCAGGGCCACGAGCAGTACTTC.

The chain couples TRBV10-3 to TRBJ2-7; a possible D gene is TRBD1 (6 bases). Germline V lookup: CDR1 ENHRY, CDR2 SYGVKD. The CDR3 is 11 residues long. Trimming removed 10 bases at V and 3 bases at J, with 10 bases between. The CDR3 nucleotides are TGTGCCACCCAGGGGAACTACGAGCAGTACTTC. Residues: CATQGNYEQYF.

The V call is TRBV24-1, the J call TRBJ2-1, with a tentative D call TRBD2 (5 bases). V was clipped by 0 bases and J by 8 bases, with 16 bases between them. The germline gives CDR1 KGHDR, CDR2 SFDVKD. The CDR3 extends over 16 amino acids. For the CDR3, the DNA is TGTGCCACCAGTGATTTGCGTGATGGGGAGCTCGATGAGCAGTTCTTC. This codes for CATSDLRDGELDEQFF.

V and J are TRBV19 and TRBJ2-1; 8 nucleotides line up with TRBD2. After removal of 8 bases from V and 3 bases from J, the junction contained 6 bases not matched to a gene. The CDR3 covers 14 residues. CDR1 and CDR2 from the germline V gene are LNHDA and SQIVND (reference sequence). The CDR3 nucleotides are TGTGCCAGTGGACTAGCAGTTGGCTACAATGAGCAGTTCTTC. Residues: CASGLAVGYNEQFF.

J is TRBJ1-4 and V is TRBV29-1; TRBD1 agrees at 9 bases. CDR1 is SQVTM and CDR2 is ANQGSEA in the germline V gene. The CDR3 spans 15 residues. V lost 0 bases and J lost 6; bases outside the gene matches: 5. CDR3: CSVEDLRDRDEKLFF. DNA for the CDR3: TGCAGCGTTGAAGATCTCAGGGACAGGGATGAAAAACTGTTTTTT.

The V gene is TRBV19, the J gene TRBJ1-5, with TRBD1 identical over 7 bases. V was pared by 8 bases and J by 3 bases, with 4 bases of the junction left unmatched. In germline, CDR1 is LNHDA, CDR2 SQIVND (reference sequence). The CDR3 totals 13 residues. CDR3 sequence (DNA): TGTGCCAGTGCAGACAGGGACAATCAGCCCCAGCATTTT. Translating it yields CASADRDNQPQHF.

The gene calls are TRBV10-3 and TRBJ1-1; 9 bases line up with TRBD1. The germline CDR1 and CDR2 sequences are ENHRY and SYGVKD. This CDR3 is 15 amino acids long. Unmatched junction bases numbered 7, after V lost 7 bases and J lost 1 base. CDR3 amino acids: CAITRDRVSNTEAFF. CDR3 DNA: TGTGCCATCACCCGGGACAGGGTGTCGAACACTGAAGCTTTCTTT.

This chain connects TRBV9 to TRBJ2-7, with a weak D call TRBD1 (6 bases). This CDR3 is built from 15 residues. Germline CDR1 SGDLS, CDR2 YYNGEE. Trimming took off 4 bases at V and 7 bases at J, with 21 bases between the two ends. The CDR3 nucleotides read TGTGCCAGCAGCCCACAGACAGGACTTTCGGAAGAGCAGTACTTC. Encoded protein: CASSPQTGLSEEQYF.

The rearrangement uses TRBV20-1 and TRBJ1-2; D is possibly TRBD1 (5 bases). The germline V and J ends were trimmed by 6 bases and 4 bases, with 6 bases remaining between them. The CDR3 extends over 10 amino acids. CDR1 DFQATT and CDR2 SNEGSKA come from the germline V gene (reference sequence). The CDR3 here is CSADSYGYTF. The CDR3 coding sequence is TGCAGTGCCGACAGCTATGGCTACACCTTC.

The chain employs TRBV28 and TRBJ2-7; 8 nucleotides agree with TRBD1. This CDR3 is 12 amino acids long. Germline CDR1 and CDR2: MDHEN and SYDVKM. V was pared by 8 bases and J by 2 bases, with 2 bases of the junction left unmatched. The DNA for the CDR3 is TGTGCCAGCCGACAGGGGCCCTACGAGCAGTACTTC. This codes for CASRQGPYEQYF.

This clone came up once. This chain links TRBV7-2 with TRBJ2-7; 8 positions agree with TRBD1. The CDR3 loop spans 13 amino acids. Trimming removed 8 bases from V and 2 bases from J; junction bases left unmatched: 5. The germline V gene has CDR1 SGHTA and CDR2 FQGNSA. CDR3 coding DNA: TGTGCCAGCGTAGACAGGGGACCCTACGAGCAGTACTTC. This translates into CASVDRGPYEQYF.

CDR3 coding DNA: TGTGCCTGGAGTGTAGGGACAACCTACGAGCAGTACTTC. Its protein product is CAWSVGTTYEQYF. The genes are TRBV30 and TRBJ2-7; D might be TRBD1 (6 bases). The germline gives CDR1 GTSNPN, CDR2 SVGIG (reference sequence). The V gene lost 0 bases and the J gene lost 2 bases, with 8 bases spanning the gap. The CDR3 covers 13 residues.

The rearrangement joins TRBV9 to TRBJ2-1, with 7 bases matching TRBD2. The CDR3 runs to 14 residues. J lost 8 bases, V lost 3 bases, and 8 bases had no gene match. The germline CDR1 and CDR2 sequences are SGDLS and YYNGEE. CDR3 region: CASSALAAQDEQFF. Written as DNA, the CDR3 is TGTGCCAGCAGCGCGCTAGCGGCACAAGATGAGCAGTTCTTC.

V usage is TRBV29-1 and J usage is TRBJ2-7, with a possible D match to TRBD1 (5 bases). Trimming took off 6 bases at V and 2 bases at J, with 14 bases between the two ends. The CDR3 has 13 residues. CDR1 SQVTM and CDR2 ANQGSEA come from the germline V gene. Written as DNA, the CDR3 is TGCAGCGTCGCCGACAGAGCGACCTACGAGCAGTACTTC. Translation: CSVADRATYEQYF.

This clone was observed a few times. At one boundary the junction diverges from the germline segment, which might be a read error. The chain employs TRBV6-5 and TRBJ2-4; TRBD1 aligns across 8 bases. The CDR3 runs to 12 residues. Germline-derived CDR1 and CDR2 are MNHEY and SVGAGI. This CDR3 is CASRPGGTGILF. Written as DNA, the CDR3 is TGTGCCAGCAGACCCGGAGGGACAGGTATTCTCTTC.

V usage is TRBV29-1 and J usage is TRBJ2-1; TRBD2 matches at 14 bases. With 6 bases clipped from V and 8 bases from J, the junction kept 3 bases outside the gene matches. The germline V gene has CDR1 SQVTM and CDR2 ANQGSEA. The CDR3 has 13 amino acids. CDR3 DNA sequence: TGCAGCGTGGGGACTAGCGGGAGCCATGAGCAGTTCTTC. It encodes CSVGTSGSHEQFF.

The rearrangement uses TRBV6-5 and TRBJ1-5; D remains unclear. Trimming cost V 8 bases and J 2 bases, with 4 bases left between them. The CDR3 sequence is 11 residues long. The germline CDR1 and CDR2 sequences are MNHEY and SVGAGI. CDR3 in amino acids: CASGGNQPQHF. CDR3 bases: TGTGCCAGCGGAGGCAATCAGCCCCAGCATTTT.